The 4 T cell receptor beta chains below come from one sample, sequenced in a study of post-analysis software for immune sequencing data. Notes on the study in general: Included in a set of about five TRBV segments more frequent in patients than controls were TRBV5-6, TRBV5-1 and TRBV20-1.

The TCR beta cDNA libraries carried unique molecular identifiers. One entry per CDR3 protein, called by TCRdb with MiXCR from the PCR reads. Here the sample spans roughly 730,000 distinct CDR3 sequences, approximately 30% being singletons. Their target antigens are unknown. Sequenced sample: blood. Receptors were obtained from a girl aged 5-17 years with multiple sclerosis.

The V gene is TRBV5-6, the J gene TRBJ2-7; unclear D gene. V gave up 2 bases and J gave up 1 base, with 7 bases separating them. The CDR3 runs to 13 residues. Per germline, CDR1 SGHDT and CDR2 YYEEEE. Here the CDR3 reads CASSFGRSYEQYF. In nucleotides, the CDR3 is TGTGCCAGCAGCTTTGGAAGGTCCTACGAGCAGTACTTC.

The table lists this clonotype with a count of one. V is TRBV5-1 and J is TRBJ1-1; 9 nucleotides line up with TRBD1. This CDR3 comprises 16 residues. With 4 bases clipped from V and 0 bases from J, the junction kept 7 bases outside the gene matches. The germline CDR1 and CDR2 sequences are SGHRS and YFSETQ. The CDR3 spells CASSPGQGVMNTEAFF. CDR3 nucleotides: TGCGCCAGCAGCCCGGGACAGGGAGTAATGAACACTGAAGCTTTCTTT.

This clonotype was picked up one time. The chain has TRBV6-1 and TRBJ1-5, with D possibly matching TRBD1 (5 bases). The CDR3 consists of 16 residues. Germline CDR1 and CDR2: MNHNS and SASEGT. Trimming took 2 bases from V and 1 from J, leaving 12 bases between them. The CDR3 nucleotides are TGTGCCAGCAGTGAATGGGGGACGGCGAGCAATCAGCCCCAGCATTTT. Residues: CASSEWGTASNQPQHF.

This clonotype was recorded a few times. The rearrangement uses TRBV9 and TRBJ2-3; maybe TRBD1 (5 bases). Germline V CDR1 and CDR2: SGDLS, YYNGEE. The CDR3 sequence is 12 residues long. V lost 3 bases, J lost 6 bases, and 8 bases lay in between. The DNA of the CDR3 is TGTGCCAGCAGCGGCACAGGCGATACGCAGTATTTT. Protein: CASSGTGDTQYF. Using reference TRBV9 and TRBJ2-3 for the parts outside the CDR3, the full variable domain is DSGVTQTPKHLITATGQRVTLRCSPRSGDLSVYWYQQSLDQGLQFLIQYYNGEERAKGNILERFSAQQFPDLHSELNLSSLELGDSALYFCASSGTGDTQYFGPGTRLTVL.